Presented here are 19 T cell receptor beta chains from one specimen sequenced in a study of T cell clones after liver transplantation. The assay was immunoSEQ multiplex PCR, and TCRdb's table has in-frame clones only and misses some. In the table there are 93,000 or so clones, around four fifths of which are singletons. The sample consisted of CD4+ T cells from blood, taken 47 months after liver transplant. These receptors all stem from a human patient who received a liver transplant. The T cells may come from the graft donor.

The chain links TRBV2 to TRBJ1-5; no clear D. Germline lookup yields CDR1 SNHLY and CDR2 FYNNEI. The CDR3 contains 16 residues. Trimming left V 2 bases short and J 2 bases short, with 13 bases between. The CDR3 loop is CASSEQWKTGNQPQHF. Here the CDR3 DNA reads TGTGCCAGCAGTGAACAGTGGAAAACGGGCAATCAGCCCCAGCATTTT.

This chain connects TRBV2 to TRBJ2-1; TRBD1 aligns across 11 bases. The CDR3 extends over 16 amino acids. Germline CDR1 reads SNHLY; CDR2 reads FYNNEI. Trimming at V came to 5 bases and at J to 6 bases, leaving 9 bases not matched to a gene. CDR3 DNA sequence: TGTGCCAGCAGTTCGGCGGGGACAGGGGGTTCCAATGAGCAGTTCTTC. Its protein is CASSSAGTGGSNEQFF. Looking up the rest from reference TRBV2 and TRBJ2-1 gives the full variable domain: EPEVTQTPSHQVTQMGQEVILRCVPISNHLYFYWYRQILGQKVEFLVSFYNNEISEKSEIFDDQFSVERPDGSNFTLKIRSTKLEDSAMYFCASSSAGTGGSNEQFFGPGTRLTVL.

The chain is built from TRBV18 and TRBJ2-1; perhaps D is TRBD1 or TRBD2 (6 bases each). The length of the CDR3 is 17 residues. Germline V lookup: CDR1 KGHSH, CDR2 LQKENI. Trimming removed 0 bases at V and 0 bases at J, with 12 bases between. The CDR3 DNA reads as TGTGCCAGCTCACCACCGGGGGGCTTCGGCTCCTACAATGAGCAGTTCTTC. Protein: CASSPPGGFGSYNEQFF.

The chain uses TRBV5-1 and TRBJ2-1, with D perhaps TRBD1 (5 bases). This CDR3 is built from 15 residues. CDR1 SGHRS and CDR2 YFSETQ come from the germline V gene. Trimming left V 3 bases short and J 0 bases short, with 10 bases between. The CDR3 DNA follows: TGCGCCAGCAGCTCCCTTCAGGGCTCCTACAATGAGCAGTTCTTC. Protein product: CASSSLQGSYNEQFF. The whole variable domain, remainder taken from reference TRBV5-1 and TRBJ2-1, is KAGVTQTPRYLIKTRGQQVTLSCSPISGHRSVSWYQQTPGQGLQFLFEYFSETQRNKGNFPGRFSGRQFSNSRSEMNVSTLELGDSALYLCASSSLQGSYNEQFFGPGTRLTVL.

The CDR3 coding sequence is TGTGCCATCAGTGAGTCGGGACAGCCGAACACTGAAGCTTTCTTT. Amino acid sequence: CAISESGQPNTEAFF. This rearrangement joins TRBV10-3 to TRBJ1-1; 7 positions match TRBD1. Unmatched junction bases numbered 2, after V lost 0 bases and J lost 1 base. This CDR3 region has 15 residues. Germline V gene lookup returns CDR1 ENHRY and CDR2 SYGVKD.

The J gene is TRBJ1-3, the V gene TRBV9, with 9 positions matching TRBD1. After removal of 6 bases from V and 4 bases from J, the junction contained 5 bases not matched to a gene. Germline-derived CDR1 and CDR2 are SGDLS and YYNGEE. The CDR3 is 14 residues long. CDR3 loop: CASNPGQGGNTIYF. CDR3 coding DNA: TGTGCCAGCAATCCCGGACAGGGGGGAAACACCATATATTTT.

The chain couples TRBV7-6 to TRBJ2-2; 9 nucleotides line up with TRBD2. Per the germline V gene, CDR1 is SGHVS and CDR2 is FNYEAQ. The CDR3 is made up of 16 amino acids. The junction had 3 bases not matched to a gene; V was cut back by 0 bases and J by 4 bases. The CDR3: CASSLALAGFTGELFF. CDR3 sequence (DNA): TGTGCCAGCAGCTTAGCGCTAGCGGGGTTCACCGGGGAGCTGTTTTTT.

The genes are TRBV27 and TRBJ2-6; D call uncertain. V was trimmed by 6 bases and J by 5 bases, leaving 5 bases between them. The CDR3 loop spans 12 amino acids. CDR1 and CDR2 from the germline V gene are MNHEY and SMNVEV (reference sequence). CDR3 amino acids: CASSSRANVLTF. The CDR3 DNA follows: TGTGCCAGCAGCTCGCGGGCCAACGTCCTGACTTTC.

CDR3 sequence reads: CVRSLPLLADYNEQFF. The DNA of the CDR3 is TGTGTCAGAAGCTTGCCGCTACTAGCGGACTACAATGAGCAGTTCTTC. The chain carries TRBV7-5 and TRBJ2-1; the table's D call, TRBD2, has no DNA check behind it. TRBV7-5 is a pseudogene segment. The CDR3 has 16 residues.

The chain is built from TRBV27 and TRBJ2-5, with D unclear. Near its end, the DNA agrees better with TRBJ2-7, so the J call may be wrong. The CDR3 has 16 residues. In germline, CDR1 is MNHEY, CDR2 SMNVEV (reference sequence). The chain's CDR3 is CASSLSWTARSYEQYF. The CDR3 DNA follows: TGTGCCAGCAGTTTATCGTGGACGGCCCGCTCCTACGAGCAGTACTTC.

This clone appeared once. The CDR3 nucleotides are TGTGCCAGCAGTGGCCGGGACCCGCAGTTCTTC. This translates into CASSGRDPQFF. The gene calls are TRBV2 and TRBJ2-1, with D perhaps TRBD1 or TRBD2 (5 bases each). The V end was cut by 4 bases, the J end by 12 bases, with 10 bases between. The CDR3 loop spans 11 amino acids. CDR1 SNHLY and CDR2 FYNNEI come from the germline V gene.

In DNA, the CDR3 is TGTGCCAGTAGTAGGGGGACTAGCAATCAGCCCCAGCATTTT. Protein product: CASSRGTSNQPQHF. This chain uses TRBV19 with TRBJ1-5, with D perhaps matching TRBD1 (5 bases). V lost 4 bases, J lost 0 bases, and 7 bases lay in between. This CDR3 region has 14 residues. Germline V gene lookup returns CDR1 LNHDA and CDR2 SQIVND (reference sequence).

The rearrangement joins TRBV6-6 to TRBJ2-2, with D uncertain. The CDR3 totals 13 residues. CDR1 is MNHNY and CDR2 is SVGAGI in the germline V gene (reference sequence). With 6 bases removed from V and 1 base from J, the gap between germline ends came to 6 bases. The CDR3 region is CASSRKNTGELFF. The CDR3 DNA is TGTGCCAGCAGCAGAAAGAACACCGGGGAGCTGTTTTTT.

This sequence joins TRBV5-6 and TRBJ2-5; either TRBD1 or TRBD2 may supply D (5 bases each). The V gene's germline CDR1 is SGHDT and CDR2 YYEEEE. The length of the CDR3 is 15 residues. V gave up 4 bases and J gave up 4 bases, with 17 bases separating them. CDR3 sequence reads: CASSPGRGNRETQYF. CDR3 DNA: TGTGCCAGCAGCCCGGGACGAGGGAATCGAGAGACCCAGTACTTC.

V usage is TRBV30 and J usage is TRBJ1-3; 7 nucleotides agree with TRBD1. The CDR3 extends over 18 amino acids. With V trimmed by 3 bases and J by 0 bases, 14 bases remained unmatched. Germline CDR1 reads GTSNPN; CDR2 reads SVGIG (reference sequence). CDR3 nucleotide sequence: TGTGCCTGGAGGGGCACTACAGGGGCCCACTTCTCTGGAAACACCATATATTTT. Amino acid sequence: CAWRGTTGAHFSGNTIYF.

This chain links TRBV14 with TRBJ1-1; TRBD1 aligns across 7 bases. The CDR3 is made up of 14 amino acids. In germline, CDR1 is SGHDN, CDR2 FVKESK. V lost 4 bases, J lost 1 base, and 3 bases stayed unmatched. This CDR3 is CASSLYRGNTEAFF. In nucleotides, the CDR3 is TGTGCCAGCAGCCTTTACAGGGGGAACACTGAAGCTTTCTTT.

This sequence joins TRBV27 and TRBJ1-5; 9 bases fit TRBD1. This CDR3 is built from 16 residues. Trimming cost V 3 bases and J 5 bases; bases outside gene matches: 8. Germline values: CDR1 MNHEY, CDR2 SMNVEV (reference sequence). The CDR3, as DNA: TGTGCCAGCAGTTTTTACCCGGGACAGGGATATCAGCCCCAGCATTTT. Protein sequence: CASSFYPGQGYQPQHF.

This clone has only one observation. This sequence joins TRBV19 and TRBJ2-5; D gene ambiguous. The CDR3 spans 12 residues. The germline V gene encodes CDR1 LNHDA and CDR2 SQIVND (reference sequence). V lost 5 bases and J lost 5, with 9 bases in between. This CDR3 reads CASSPPGETQYF. Written as DNA, the CDR3 is TGTGCCAGTAGTCCCCCCGGGGAGACCCAGTACTTC.

The chain is built from TRBV5-6 and TRBJ1-1, with a tentative D call TRBD1 (5 bases). The CDR3 is 17 amino acids. The ends were cut back, 3 bases at V and 3 bases at J, with 21 bases in the middle. From germline, CDR1 is SGHDT and CDR2 YYEEEE. The CDR3 sequence: CASSSHHWDPGDTEAFF. The DNA for the CDR3 is TGTGCCAGCAGCTCACATCACTGGGACCCCGGGGACACTGAAGCTTTCTTT.